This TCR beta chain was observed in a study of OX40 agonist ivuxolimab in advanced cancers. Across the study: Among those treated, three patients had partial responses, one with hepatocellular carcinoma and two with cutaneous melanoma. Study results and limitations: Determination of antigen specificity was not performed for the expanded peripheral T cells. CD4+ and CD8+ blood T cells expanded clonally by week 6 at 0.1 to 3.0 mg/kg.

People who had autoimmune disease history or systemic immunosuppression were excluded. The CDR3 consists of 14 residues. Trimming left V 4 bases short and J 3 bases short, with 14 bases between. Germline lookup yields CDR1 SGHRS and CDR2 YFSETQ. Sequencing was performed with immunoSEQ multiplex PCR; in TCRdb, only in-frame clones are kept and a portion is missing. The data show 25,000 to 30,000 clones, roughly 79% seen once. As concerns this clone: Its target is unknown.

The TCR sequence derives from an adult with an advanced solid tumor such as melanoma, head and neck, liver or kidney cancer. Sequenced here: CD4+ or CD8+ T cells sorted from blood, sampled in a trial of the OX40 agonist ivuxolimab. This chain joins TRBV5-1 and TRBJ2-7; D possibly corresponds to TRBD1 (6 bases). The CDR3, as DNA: TGCGCCAGCAGCCTAGCCGGGACACTCTACGAGCAGTACTTC. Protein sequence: CASSLAGTLYEQYF.